These 26 T cell receptor beta chains share one sample of origin, sequenced in a study of T cells in Graves' hyperthyroidism and ophthalmopathy. RNA transcripts yielded amplified TCR beta CDR3 regions. The TCR CDR3 was amplified in a first-round RT-PCR using the HTBI primer set. TCRdb re-called the multiplex PCR reads with MiXCR, one entry per CDR3 protein. The repertoire holds 500,000 to 800,000 distinct CDR3 sequences, with roughly 15% as singletons. The sample consisted of blood. These receptors were taken from a woman between 50 and 59 years old with Graves' ophthalmopathy.

The sample holds many counts of this clonotype. The rearrangement uses TRBV7-9 and TRBJ2-3; D uncertain. CDR1 is SEHNR and CDR2 is FQNEAQ in the germline V gene (reference sequence). The germline V and J ends were trimmed by 3 bases and 4 bases, with 14 bases remaining between them. The CDR3 consists of 15 residues. The chain's CDR3 is CASSFAGTEPDTQYF. CDR3 in DNA: TGTGCCAGCAGCTTTGCCGGTACAGAACCAGATACGCAGTATTTT.

This clonotype was counted at least ten times. This sequence joins TRBV5-1 and TRBJ1-2; TRBD1 matches 7 bases. The CDR3 spans 14 residues. V lost 5 bases, J lost 4 bases, and 8 bases stayed unmatched. Looked up from germline, CDR1 is SGHRS and CDR2 is YFSETQ. The CDR3 bases are TGCGCCAGCAGATCCGGGACAGTTGGCTATGGCTACACCTTC. Its protein is CASRSGTVGYGYTF.

This clonotype has a count of ten or more. The chain has TRBV29-1 and TRBJ2-1; weak D call: TRBD1 (6 bases). V shed 5 bases and J shed 0 bases, with 11 bases lying between them. Germline CDR1 and CDR2: SQVTM and ANQGSEA. The CDR3 is 14 residues long. The CDR3 loop is CSVPGHRSYNEQFF. The CDR3 DNA reads as TGCAGCGTTCCGGGACATCGCTCCTACAATGAGCAGTTCTTC.

Comments on this clonotype: A much larger clonotype is one base distant, so this may be a read error. Lacking the conserved final phenylalanine or tryptophan, this CDR3 likely reflects a read error. V is TRBV18 and J is TRBJ2-7, with 7 bases identical to TRBD1. The V gene's germline CDR1 is KGHSH and CDR2 LQKENI. This CDR3 has 13 residues. Germline trimming cut 6 bases from V and 6 bases from J; bases unmatched to any gene: 8. The CDR3 DNA reads TGTGCCAGCTCCTATGACAGGGCGGGCGAGCAGTACCTC. It codes for CASSYDRAGEQYL.

Ten or more counts support this clonotype. V gene TRBV5-5 combines with J gene TRBJ1-2, with TRBD1 identical over 7 bases. Per germline, CDR1 SGHKS and CDR2 YYEKEE (reference sequence). The V segment lost 0 bases and the J segment 2 bases; nucleotides outside the gene matches: 7. The CDR3 is made up of 16 amino acids. CDR3 nucleotides: TGTGCCAGCAGCTTGGGACCACAGGGGTGGAACTATGGCTACACCTTC. Translating it yields CASSLGPQGWNYGYTF. Drawing the rest from reference TRBV5-5 and TRBJ1-2, the complete variable domain is DAGVTQSPTHLIKTRGQQVTLRCSPISGHKSVSWYQQVLGQGPQFIFQYYEKEERGRGNFPDRFSARQFPNYSSELNVNALLLGDSALYLCASSLGPQGWNYGYTFGSGTRLTVV.

The sample holds many counts of this clonotype. V usage is TRBV30 and J usage is TRBJ2-7; the match to TRBD1 covers 7 bases. Germline CDR1 and CDR2: GTSNPN and SVGIG (reference sequence). The CDR3 loop spans 12 amino acids. The ends lost 7 bases at V and 3 bases at J; junction bases unmatched: 6. As DNA, the CDR3 is TGTGCCTCGAGACAGGGTAACTACGAGCAGTACTTC. This translates into CASRQGNYEQYF.

There are many counts of this clonotype. V is TRBV19 and J is TRBJ2-7, with 7 bases fitting TRBD2. Unmatched junction bases numbered 13, after V lost 8 bases and J lost 3 bases. The CDR3 covers 15 residues. Germline values: CDR1 LNHDA, CDR2 SQIVND (reference sequence). CDR3 nucleotide sequence: TGTGCCAGTCAGTCCGGCGGGGGTAGGAACTACGAGCAGTACTTC. As protein: CASQSGGGRNYEQYF.

Many counts were recorded for this clonotype. This chain uses TRBV7-3 with TRBJ2-1; 13 bases line up with TRBD2. V lost 0 bases and J lost 10; bases outside the gene matches: 6. CDR3 size: 16 residues. CDR1 is SGHTA and CDR2 is FQGTGA in the germline V gene. The CDR3 DNA sequence: TGTGCCAGCAGCTTAACCCCGGGACTAGCGGGAAACGAGCAGTTCTTC. Its protein product is CASSLTPGLAGNEQFF.

In its sample, this clonotype was seen a few times. V gene TRBV30 combines with J gene TRBJ1-6; 9 bases fit TRBD1. This CDR3 is 15 amino acids long. Trimming took 1 base from V and 7 from J; bases not matched to a gene: 5. CDR1 is GTSNPN, CDR2 SVGIG, per germline (reference sequence). CDR3 residues: CAWSGGTGKNSPLHF. CDR3 DNA: TGTGCCTGGAGTGGAGGGACAGGGAAGAATTCACCCCTCCACTTT.

This clonotype was recorded many times. The V call is TRBV28, the J call TRBJ1-1; D remains unclear. Germline lookup yields CDR1 MDHEN and CDR2 SYDVKM. Trimming took 1 base from V and 9 from J, leaving 12 bases between them. The CDR3 covers 13 residues. The CDR3 coding sequence is TGTGCCAGCAGTTTATTCGACCGTACTAAAGCTTTCTTT. It is translated as CASSLFDRTKAFF.

At least ten counts were recorded for this clonotype. The rearrangement links TRBV5-1 to TRBJ2-3; a weak D match, TRBD1 (7 bases). The CDR3 spans 14 residues. The V end was cut by 5 bases, the J end by 3 bases, with 13 bases between. Germline CDR1 SGHRS, CDR2 YFSETQ. This CDR3 reads CASRGGGNTDTQYF. DNA of the CDR3: TGCGCCAGCAGAGGGGGCGGGAATACAGATACGCAGTATTTT.

The table lists this clonotype with a few counts. The chain joins TRBV27 to TRBJ2-5, with TRBD2 matching 8 bases. The CDR3 runs to 15 residues. V was clipped by 6 bases and J by 2 bases; unmatched bases: 8. Germline CDR1 and CDR2: MNHEY and SMNVEV (reference sequence). CDR3 nucleotide sequence: TGTGCCAGCAGACGGAGCGGGAGATCGCAAGAGACCCAGTACTTC. It codes for CASRRSGRSQETQYF.

V usage is TRBV4-3 and J usage is TRBJ1-1, with a tentative D call TRBD1 (5 bases). Per the germline V gene, CDR1 is LGHNA and CDR2 is YSLEER. Trimming left V 0 bases short and J 1 base short, with 12 bases between. The CDR3 contains 16 residues. The CDR3 DNA sequence: TGCGCCAGCAGCCAAGATGGGGACGGACCGAACACTGAAGCTTTCTTT. Encoded protein: CASSQDGDGPNTEAFF.

This clonotype showed up many times. The V and J genes are TRBV2 and TRBJ2-7; TRBD2 agrees at 10 bases. Trimming cost V 3 bases and J 6 bases; bases outside gene matches: 8. The CDR3 length is 15 residues. Germline lookup yields CDR1 SNHLY and CDR2 FYNNEI. The CDR3 coding sequence is TGTGCCAGCAGTGAGTTTCTAGCGGGAGAATCCGAGCAGTACTTC. Protein product: CASSEFLAGESEQYF.

The chain couples TRBV27 to TRBJ2-1; D is possibly TRBD2 (6 bases). Looked up from germline, CDR1 is MNHEY and CDR2 is SMNVEV (reference sequence). Trimming took off 9 bases at V and 6 bases at J, with 18 bases between the two ends. The CDR3 length is 14 residues. The CDR3 here is CASTREYGGNEQFF. The CDR3 DNA reads TGTGCCAGTACGCGGGAATACGGGGGCAATGAGCAGTTCTTC.

The table lists this clonotype with a few counts. This rearrangement joins TRBV10-3 to TRBJ2-5; no clear D gene. Deletions cut 3 bases from V and 1 base from J, with 3 bases between. The CDR3 is 12 amino acids. CDR1 and CDR2 (germline): ENHRY, SYGVKD. CDR3 coding DNA: TGTGCCATCAGTGACGTCCAAGAGACCCAGTACTTC. This codes for CAISDVQETQYF.

This clonotype was observed a handful of times. The chain carries TRBV5-5 and TRBJ1-3; D not certain. Trimming shortened V by 1 base and J by 0 bases, and 8 bases separated the two germline ends. Germline V lookup: CDR1 SGHKS, CDR2 YYEKEE (reference sequence). The CDR3 is 15 residues long. CDR3: CASSLLGNSGNTIYF. The CDR3 region has the DNA TGTGCCAGCAGCTTGTTGGGGAACTCTGGAAACACCATATATTTT.

This clonotype was counted only a few times. This rearrangement joins TRBV9 to TRBJ2-5; 9 bases are a match to TRBD2. The CDR3 covers 15 residues. J lost 2 bases, V lost 1 base, and 3 bases had no gene match. CDR1 is SGDLS, CDR2 YYNGEE, per germline. In DNA, the CDR3 is TGTGCCAGCAGCGTAAGAAGCGGGAGGCAAGAGACCCAGTACTTC. Translating gives CASSVRSGRQETQYF.

The chain joins TRBV3-1 to TRBJ1-6; 7 bases match TRBD1. The V gene's germline CDR1 is LGHDT and CDR2 YNNKEL (reference sequence). This CDR3 has 16 amino acids. The ends lost 0 bases at V and 10 bases at J; junction bases unmatched: 9. This chain's CDR3 is CASSQEMGGGQSPLHF. The CDR3 region has the DNA TGTGCCAGCAGCCAAGAGATGGGAGGGGGCCAGTCACCCCTCCACTTT.

This clonotype came up many times. The chain employs TRBV13 and TRBJ2-7, with TRBD2 matching 7 bases. V shed 5 bases and J 2 bases; nucleotides not matched to a gene: 12. The CDR3 has 16 residues. Germline V gene lookup returns CDR1 PRHDT and CDR2 FYEKMQ (reference sequence). CDR3 DNA: TGTGCCAGCAGCCTCCAAACACCGAGCGGGACCTACGAGCAGTACTTC. Amino acid sequence: CASSLQTPSGTYEQYF.

This clonotype occurred many times. A read error may account for a junction end that differs from germline. J is TRBJ2-5 and V is TRBV20-1; TRBD2 matches 8 bases. The CDR3 length is 15 residues. Germline V gives CDR1 DFQATT, CDR2 SNEGSKA (reference sequence). CDR3 region: CSAREGREAGEAQYF. The CDR3 DNA reads TGCAGTGCTAGAGAAGGGCGGGAGGCTGGAGAGGCCCAGTACTTC.

On this clonotype itself: Just one base apart from a much larger clone, this may be a read error. The chain joins TRBV27 to TRBJ2-1, with D tentatively TRBD2 (6 bases). The CDR3 runs to 13 residues. Germline V lookup: CDR1 MNHEY, CDR2 SMNVEV (reference sequence). The V end was cut by 3 bases, the J end by 8 bases, with 11 bases between. The CDR3 DNA reads as TGTGCCAGCAGTTTTGTGGGGGGAGATGAGCAGTTCTTC. Its translation is CASSFVGGDEQFF.

This clonotype was observed at least ten times. The rearrangement links TRBV3-1 to TRBJ2-4; D remains unclear. The V end was cut by 1 base, the J end by 6 bases, with 7 bases between. Germline assignment: CDR1 LGHDT and CDR2 YNNKEL (reference sequence). The CDR3 has 13 residues. The CDR3 DNA sequence: TGTGCCAGCAGCCAAGGGATTCGAAACATTCAGTACTTC. Translating gives CASSQGIRNIQYF.

This clonotype was detected ten times or more. The gene calls are TRBV7-2 and TRBJ2-1; 7 nucleotides match TRBD2. In germline, CDR1 is SGHTA, CDR2 FQGNSA. The CDR3 is 15 amino acids. J lost 8 bases, V lost 6 bases, and 13 bases had no gene match. CDR3 sequence reads: CASSLTAAGVDEQFF. CDR3 DNA: TGTGCCAGCAGTTTAACGGCGGCGGGAGTCGATGAGCAGTTCTTC.

There are many counts of this clonotype. The J gene is TRBJ2-5, the V gene TRBV2; 7 positions match TRBD1. V shed 5 bases, J shed 4 bases, and the junction held 10 bases outside the gene matches. The CDR3 has 15 residues. Germline CDR1 SNHLY, CDR2 FYNNEI. CDR3 in amino acids: CASSTNRGTRETQYF. The CDR3, as DNA: TGTGCCAGCAGTACAAACAGGGGTACGAGAGAGACCCAGTACTTC.

The V call is TRBV2, the J call TRBJ2-1; no clear D gene. The V end was cut by 2 bases, the J end by 0 bases, with 8 bases between. Germline V gene sequence: CDR1 SNHLY, CDR2 FYNNEI. This CDR3 comprises 15 residues. The CDR3 nucleotides are TGTGCCAGCAGTGAACGGTGGACCTCCTACAATGAGCAGTTCTTC. This gives the protein CASSERWTSYNEQFF.